Following are 21 T cell receptor beta chains from one sample sequenced in a study of T-cell memory formation after mild COVID-19. MiXCR, run by TCRdb on the 5' RACE reads, gives a single entry per CDR3 protein. The data show about 340,000 distinct CDR3 sequences, with approximately 15% seen just once and approximately 20% held by the top ten. The source material was PBMCs or a T cell subset sorted from them (not recorded which). These TCRs come from a man between 18 and 35 years old who had mild COVID-19 (a few samples of this study predate the infection). Cell type and time point are not known.

This chain links TRBV5-6 with TRBJ2-7; 8 bases map to TRBD1. The germline V gene encodes CDR1 SGHDT and CDR2 YYEEEE. V shed 5 bases, J shed 2 bases, and the junction held 3 bases outside the gene matches. The CDR3 extends over 13 amino acids. CDR3 protein: CASRWTGTYEQYF. The CDR3 region has the DNA TGTGCCAGCAGATGGACAGGGACCTACGAGCAGTACTTC.

This clonotype was detected only a few times. The rearrangement links TRBV7-2 to TRBJ1-5, with 7 bases matching TRBD1. CDR3 size: 14 residues. CDR1 and CDR2 from the germline V gene are SGHTA and FQGNSA. The J segment lost 8 bases and the V segment lost 5 bases, leaving 9 bases of the junction unmatched. CDR3 DNA sequence: TGTGCCAGCAGCCGGGACAGAGTCACAGAGCCCCAGCATTTT. Protein product: CASSRDRVTEPQHF.

This clonotype turned up a few times. V is TRBV27 and J is TRBJ1-6; 10 bases fit TRBD1. V was clipped by 2 bases and J by 9 bases; unmatched bases: 13. This CDR3 has 18 residues. The germline CDR1 and CDR2 sequences are MNHEY and SMNVEV (reference sequence). The CDR3, as DNA: TGTGCCAGCAGTTTAATTCTGTATCGGGACAGGGGATCTTCACCCCTCCACTTT. Translating it yields CASSLILYRDRGSSPLHF.

This clonotype came up a few times. The genes are TRBV2 and TRBJ2-3; D gene uncertain. V lost 6 bases to trimming and J lost 2 bases, with 15 bases between them. The CDR3 is 15 amino acids. CDR1 SNHLY and CDR2 FYNNEI come from the germline V gene. In DNA form, the CDR3 reads TGTGCCAGCAGCCCGACCCTTCCCTTCACAGATACGCAGTATTTT. Its protein product is CASSPTLPFTDTQYF. Full variable domain (rest looked up from reference TRBV2 and TRBJ2-3): EPEVTQTPSHQVTQMGQEVILRCVPISNHLYFYWYRQILGQKVEFLVSFYNNEISEKSEIFDDQFSVERPDGSNFTLKIRSTKLEDSAMYFCASSPTLPFTDTQYFGPGTRLTVL.

The chain links TRBV2 to TRBJ2-1; TRBD2 agrees at 7 bases. The CDR3 consists of 14 residues. With V trimmed by 9 bases and J by 0 bases, 5 bases remained unmatched. Germline V CDR1 and CDR2: SNHLY, FYNNEI. CDR3 sequence: CASGAGLSYNEQFF. The CDR3 region has the DNA TGTGCCAGTGGAGCGGGGCTCTCCTACAATGAGCAGTTCTTC.

This clonotype was picked up many times. The V and J genes are TRBV7-8 and TRBJ1-2; the D is unclear. Trimming removed 5 bases at V and 2 bases at J, with 6 bases between. The length of the CDR3 is 12 residues. Germline V CDR1 and CDR2: SGHVS, FQNEAQ. The CDR3 nucleotides are TGTGCCAGCAGCGGGCAGAACTATGGCTACACCTTC. It yields the protein CASSGQNYGYTF. The full variable domain, its missing parts supplied by reference TRBV7-8 and TRBJ1-2, is GAGVSQSPRYKVAKRGQDVALRCDPISGHVSLFWYQQALGQGPEFLTYFQNEAQLDKSGLPSDRFFAERPEGSVSTLKIQRTQQEDSAVYLCASSGQNYGYTFGSGTRLTVV.

This rearrangement joins TRBV7-9 to TRBJ1-4, with unresolved D. This CDR3 has 18 residues. CDR1 and CDR2 from the germline V gene are SEHNR and FQNEAQ (reference sequence). V was pared by 1 base and J by 7 bases, with 22 bases between. The chain's CDR3 is CASSLGPRTRSRGEKLFF. CDR3 nucleotides: TGTGCCAGCAGCTTAGGCCCCCGTACGAGGAGTCGCGGTGAAAAACTGTTTTTT.

This clonotype has just a few counts. This sequence joins TRBV4-1 and TRBJ2-2; D tentatively fits TRBD1 or TRBD2 (5 bases each). Trimming stripped 1 base from V and 7 bases from J, with 16 bases between. CDR1 and CDR2 from the germline V gene are MGHRA and YSYEKL. This CDR3 comprises 16 residues. The CDR3 DNA reads as TGCGCCAGCAGCCAAGTTCCTGGGACGTTAGACGGGGAGCTGTTTTTT. It specifies CASSQVPGTLDGELFF.

This clonotype was picked up a small number of times. The chain's CDR3 is CASSAPVRAEAFF. CDR3 nucleotides: TGCGCCAGCAGCGCCCCCGTTCGGGCTGAAGCTTTCTTT. The rearrangement joins TRBV4-1 to TRBJ1-1; no reliable D call. Germline lookup yields CDR1 MGHRA and CDR2 YSYEKL. CDR3 length equals 13 residues. The V end lost 5 bases, the J end lost 6 bases, and 13 bases lay between the germline ends.

The chain couples TRBV7-9 to TRBJ2-5; D is undetermined. Germline V gives CDR1 SEHNR, CDR2 FQNEAQ (reference sequence). Trimming left V 5 bases short and J 6 bases short, with 10 bases between. The CDR3 length is 12 residues. This CDR3 reads CASSSSQKTQYF. Here the CDR3 DNA reads TGTGCCAGCAGCAGCTCACAGAAGACCCAGTACTTC. Looking up the rest from reference TRBV7-9 and TRBJ2-5 gives the full variable domain: DTGVSQNPRHKITKRGQNVTFRCDPISEHNRLYWYRQTLGQGPEFLTYFQNEAQLEKSRLLSDRFSAERPKGSFSTLEIQRTEQGDSAMYLCASSSSQKTQYFGPGTRLLVL.

This clonotype came up a few times. This chain connects TRBV6-6 to TRBJ2-7, with 10 bases fitting TRBD1. V dropped 6 bases and J dropped 4; count of bases not matched to a gene: 12. Germline lookup yields CDR1 MNHNY and CDR2 SVGAGI (reference sequence). CDR3 size: 16 residues. DNA for the CDR3: TGTGCCAGCAGCAAAGCTACCACGGGACAGGGGTACGAGCAGTACGTC. Translating it yields CASSKATTGQGYEQYV.

V is TRBV2 and J is TRBJ2-7; D possibly corresponds to TRBD1 (5 bases). The germline V gene has CDR1 SNHLY and CDR2 FYNNEI. This CDR3 has 15 residues. Trimming stripped 3 bases from V and 0 bases from J, with 12 bases between. The CDR3 DNA reads TGTGCCAGCAGTGAGCAAGGGGCGAGCTCCTACGAGCAGTACTTC. Protein: CASSEQGASSYEQYF.

This clonotype was seen only a few times. The genes are TRBV5-1 and TRBJ2-1; 7 bases are a match to TRBD1. The CDR3 has 14 amino acids. Germline values: CDR1 SGHRS, CDR2 YFSETQ. V shed 3 bases and J 8 bases; nucleotides not matched to a gene: 8. This CDR3 reads CASSYLTGADEQFF. In DNA form, the CDR3 reads TGCGCCAGCAGCTATTTAACAGGGGCGGATGAGCAGTTCTTC.

The V gene is TRBV13, the J gene TRBJ1-3, with D perhaps matching TRBD1 (5 bases). The CDR3 has 16 residues. V was pared by 4 bases and J by 3 bases, with 16 bases between. Germline CDR1 PRHDT, CDR2 FYEKMQ (reference sequence). The CDR3: CASSSILGAIGNTIYF. CDR3 nucleotides: TGTGCCAGCAGCTCAATCCTCGGGGCTATTGGAAACACCATATATTTT.

V usage is TRBV7-9 and J usage is TRBJ2-2; D call uncertain. Germline loops: CDR1 SEHNR, CDR2 FQNEAQ (reference sequence). The CDR3 runs to 15 residues. Trimming cost V 5 bases and J 6 bases, with 16 bases left between them. The CDR3 bases are TGTGCCAGCAGCGGGGTAGGGCGAGGAGCCGGGGAGCTGTTTTTT. Amino acid sequence: CASSGVGRGAGELFF.

J is TRBJ1-5 and V is TRBV4-1; maybe TRBD1 (5 bases). Germline V gene sequence: CDR1 MGHRA, CDR2 YSYEKL. This CDR3 comprises 15 residues. The V end was cut by 3 bases, the J end by 6 bases, with 15 bases between. In DNA form, the CDR3 reads TGCGCCAGCAGCCAGTTCCTAGGGGTGCCTCAGCCCCAGCATTTT. Its translation is CASSQFLGVPQPQHF.

The chain carries TRBV5-1 and TRBJ2-1; 7 nucleotides line up with TRBD2. The length of the CDR3 is 14 residues. CDR1 SGHRS and CDR2 YFSETQ come from the germline V gene. V was pared by 4 bases and J by 4 bases, with 5 bases of the junction left unmatched. In DNA, the CDR3 is TGCGCCAGCAGCCCCAAGCGGGAATACAATGAGCAGTTCTTC. Translating gives CASSPKREYNEQFF.

This clonotype was detected a few times. This chain joins TRBV6-5 and TRBJ1-6; D is unresolved. The CDR3 covers 13 residues. Germline CDR1 reads MNHEY; CDR2 reads SVGAGI. V lost 5 bases and J lost 16, with 18 bases in between. The CDR3 here is CASSRTGSLILHF. CDR3 nucleotide sequence: TGTGCCAGCAGTAGAACCGGGTCGTTAATTCTCCACTTT.

Here the CDR3 reads CASSQGRGTAVYGYTF. The DNA of the CDR3 is TGCGCCAGCAGCCAGGGCCGGGGGACGGCGGTCTATGGCTACACCTTC. V is TRBV4-1 and J is TRBJ1-2, with D perhaps TRBD1 (5 bases). This CDR3 has 16 amino acids. Trimming removed 3 bases at V and 4 bases at J, with 18 bases between. The germline V gene has CDR1 MGHRA and CDR2 YSYEKL.

This chain connects TRBV5-1 to TRBJ2-3, with D unresolved. CDR1 and CDR2 from the germline V gene are SGHRS and YFSETQ. This CDR3 comprises 16 residues. Trimming shortened V by 3 bases and J by 0 bases, and 14 bases separated the two germline ends. Written as DNA, the CDR3 is TGCGCCAGCAGCTACCCCGGCCGGGCTAGCACAGATACGCAGTATTTT. Translating it yields CASSYPGRASTDTQYF. Variable domain in full (rest from reference TRBV5-1 and TRBJ2-3): KAGVTQTPRYLIKTRGQQVTLSCSPISGHRSVSWYQQTPGQGLQFLFEYFSETQRNKGNFPGRFSGRQFSNSRSEMNVSTLELGDSALYLCASSYPGRASTDTQYFGPGTRLTVL.

This clonotype was seen many times. The V gene is TRBV12-3 or TRBV12-4, the J gene TRBJ1-2; the D is unclear. V was pared by 5 bases and J by 4 bases, with 11 bases between. This CDR3 has 13 residues. The CDR3: CASSRGRGYGYTF. The CDR3 DNA reads TGTGCCAGCAGTCGCGGGAGAGGCTATGGCTACACCTTC.